These 8 T cell receptor beta chains were sequenced from one sample in a study of blood T cell repertoires in COVID-19. TCRdb's copy holds only in-frame clones and misses some; the assay was immunoSEQ multiplex PCR. The table has 65,000 to 85,000 clones, approximately 92% seen once. Sequencing was performed on peripheral blood. The receptors stem from a man aged 50 to 59 with active COVID-19.

The V and J genes are TRBV5-6 and TRBJ2-1; TRBD1 aligns across 8 bases. Germline assignment: CDR1 SGHDT and CDR2 YYEEEE. This CDR3 spans 15 amino acids. V was clipped by 4 bases and J by 2 bases; unmatched bases: 5. The CDR3 nucleotides are TGTGCCAGCAGCGCCGGACAGGGTCCCTACAATGAGCAGTTCTTC. Its protein is CASSAGQGPYNEQFF. Supplemented by reference TRBV5-6 and TRBJ2-1, the full variable domain reads DAGVTQSPTHLIKTRGQQVTLRCSPKSGHDTVSWYQQALGQGPQFIFQYYEEEERQRGNFPDRFSGHQFPNYSSELNVNALLLGDSALYLCASSAGQGPYNEQFFGPGTRLTVL.

The chain couples TRBV2 to TRBJ2-3; 8 positions match TRBD1. The junction had 2 bases not matched to a gene; V was cut back by 6 bases and J by 3 bases. Looked up from germline, CDR1 is SNHLY and CDR2 is FYNNEI. CDR3 length: 13 amino acids. The CDR3 DNA reads as TGTGCCAGCAGCCGGGACAGGACAGATACGCAGTATTTT. This translates into CASSRDRTDTQYF.

This rearrangement joins TRBV4-1 to TRBJ2-7; possibly TRBD1 for D (6 bases). CDR1 is MGHRA and CDR2 is YSYEKL in the germline V gene. The CDR3 runs to 15 residues. The V gene lost 3 bases and the J gene lost 4 bases, with 16 bases spanning the gap. DNA for the CDR3: TGCGCCAGCAGCCAGGAAATCAGGGGCAGGTACGAGCAGTACTTC. Protein product: CASSQEIRGRYEQYF.

The V call is TRBV6-1, the J call TRBJ1-1, with unresolved D. The germline gives CDR1 MNHNS, CDR2 SASEGT. The CDR3 sequence is 16 residues long. The V end lost 4 bases, the J end lost 2 bases, and 17 bases lay between the germline ends. The CDR3 region has the DNA TGTGCCAGCAGTGGCCGACTCCTGGAGGGCAACACTGAAGCTTTCTTT. It is translated as CASSGRLLEGNTEAFF.

This chain links TRBV6-2 or TRBV6-3 with TRBJ1-2; weak D call: TRBD1 (6 bases). V lost 4 bases and J 6 bases, leaving 15 bases between the germline ends. The CDR3 has 14 residues. The germline CDR1 and CDR2 sequences are MNHEY and SVGEGT. Here the CDR3 DNA reads TGTGCCAGCAGTTCCCGCGGGGGGCAGGATGGCTACACCTTC. Protein: CASSSRGGQDGYTF.

The chain joins TRBV5-5 to TRBJ1-2; D is undetermined. Germline V gives CDR1 SGHKS, CDR2 YYEKEE (reference sequence). V dropped 2 bases and J dropped 4 bases, with 12 bases sitting between them. The CDR3 contains 14 residues. The CDR3 nucleotides are TGTGCCAGCAGCTTCTCATACGCCGGCTATGGCTACACCTTC. This sequence encodes CASSFSYAGYGYTF.

The chain combines TRBV30 with TRBJ2-1, with 12 bases that match TRBD2. CDR3 size: 15 residues. CDR1 is GTSNPN and CDR2 is SVGIG in the germline V gene (reference sequence). With 0 bases clipped from V and 5 bases from J, the junction kept 2 bases outside the gene matches. CDR3 in DNA: TGTGCCTGGAGTGTCGGACTAGCGGGAAACAATGAGCAGTTCTTC. It translates to CAWSVGLAGNNEQFF. The variable domain in full, with the rest retrieved from reference TRBV30 and TRBJ2-1, is SQTIHQWPATLVQPVGSPLSLECTVEGTSNPNLYWYRQAAGRGLQLLFYSVGIGQISSEVPQNLSASRPQDRQFILSSKKLLLSDSGFYLCAWSVGLAGNNEQFFGPGTRLTVL.

The table lists this clone with a few counts. The chain joins TRBV5-6 to TRBJ1-6; D is unclear. Germline V gene sequence: CDR1 SGHDT, CDR2 YYEEEE. The CDR3 contains 17 residues. Between the trimmed V and J ends, which lost 0 bases and 0 bases, there was a span of 10 bases. CDR3 DNA: TGTGCCAGCAGCTTGGAGCCGTACAGCTCCTATAATTCACCCCTCCACTTT. Translation: CASSLEPYSSYNSPLHF. The entire variable domain, with the rest obtained from reference TRBV5-6 and TRBJ1-6, is as follows: DAGVTQSPTHLIKTRGQQVTLRCSPKSGHDTVSWYQQALGQGPQFIFQYYEEEERQRGNFPDRFSGHQFPNYSSELNVNALLLGDSALYLCASSLEPYSSYNSPLHFGNGTRLTVT.